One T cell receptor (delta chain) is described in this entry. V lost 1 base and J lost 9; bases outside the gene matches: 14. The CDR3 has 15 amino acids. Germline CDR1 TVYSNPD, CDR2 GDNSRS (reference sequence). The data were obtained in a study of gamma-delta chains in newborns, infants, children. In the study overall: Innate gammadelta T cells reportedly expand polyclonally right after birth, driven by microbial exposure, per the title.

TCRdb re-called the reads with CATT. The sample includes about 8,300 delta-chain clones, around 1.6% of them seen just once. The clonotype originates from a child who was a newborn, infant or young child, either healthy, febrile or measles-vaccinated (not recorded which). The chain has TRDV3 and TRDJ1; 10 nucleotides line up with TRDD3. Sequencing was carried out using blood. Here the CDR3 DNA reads TGTGCCTTTACCAGAGACGTACTGGGGGATGGGGAACTCATCTTT. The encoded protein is CAFTRDVLGDGELIF.